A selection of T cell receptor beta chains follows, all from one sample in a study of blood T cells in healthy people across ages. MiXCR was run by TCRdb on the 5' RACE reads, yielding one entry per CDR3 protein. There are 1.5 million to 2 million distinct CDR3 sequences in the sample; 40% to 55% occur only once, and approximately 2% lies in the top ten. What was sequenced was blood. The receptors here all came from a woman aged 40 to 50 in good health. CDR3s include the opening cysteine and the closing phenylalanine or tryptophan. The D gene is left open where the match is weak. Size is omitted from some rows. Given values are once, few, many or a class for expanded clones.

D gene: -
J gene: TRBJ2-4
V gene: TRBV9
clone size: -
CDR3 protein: CASSPTSKHIQYF
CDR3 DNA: TGTGCCAGCAGCCCCACGTCTAAGCACATTCAGTACTTC

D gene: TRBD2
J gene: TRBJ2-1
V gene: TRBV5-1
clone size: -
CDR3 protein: CASSPRTSGGPYSDNEQFF
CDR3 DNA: TGCGCCAGCAGCCCCCGGACTAGCGGGGGGCCTTACTCTGACAATGAGCAGTTCTTC

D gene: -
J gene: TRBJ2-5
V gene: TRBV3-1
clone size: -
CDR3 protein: CASSQDYMTREEETQYF
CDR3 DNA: TGTGCCAGCAGCCAAGACTACATGACCAGGGAGGAAGAGACCCAGTACTTC

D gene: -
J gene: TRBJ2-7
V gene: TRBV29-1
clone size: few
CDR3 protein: CSVEGRRGAEQYF
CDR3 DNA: TGCAGCGTTGAAGGGCGCAGAGGAGCCGAGCAGTACTTC

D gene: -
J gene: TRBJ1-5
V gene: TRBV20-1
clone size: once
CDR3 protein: CSARDPGPNNQPQHF
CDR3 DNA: TGCAGTGCTAGAGATCCGGGGCCGAACAATCAGCCCCAGCATTTT

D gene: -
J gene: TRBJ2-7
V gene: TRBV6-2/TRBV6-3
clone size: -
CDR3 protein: CASSYVRDSTERYF
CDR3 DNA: TGTGCCAGCAGTTACGTCAGGGATTCTACGGAGCGGTACTTC

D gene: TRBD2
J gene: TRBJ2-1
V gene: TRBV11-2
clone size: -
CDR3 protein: CASSELAGGVNEQFF
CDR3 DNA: TGTGCCAGCAGCGAGCTAGCGGGGGGAGTCAATGAGCAGTTCTTC

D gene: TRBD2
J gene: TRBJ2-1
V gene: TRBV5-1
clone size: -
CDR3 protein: CASSLMTSGGIYNEQFF
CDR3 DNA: TGTGCCAGCAGTTTAATGACTAGCGGGGGGATATACAATGAGCAGTTCTTC

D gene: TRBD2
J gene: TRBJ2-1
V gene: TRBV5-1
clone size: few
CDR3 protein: CASSWTSGGQYNEQFF
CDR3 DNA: TGCGCCAGCAGCTGGACTAGCGGGGGCCAATACAATGAGCAGTTCTTC

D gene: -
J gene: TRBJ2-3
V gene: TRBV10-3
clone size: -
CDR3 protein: CAISGGDSPRGLLRTDTQYF
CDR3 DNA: TGTGCCATCAGTGGGGGGGACAGCCCCCGGGGGTTACTTCGCACAGATACGCAGTATTTT

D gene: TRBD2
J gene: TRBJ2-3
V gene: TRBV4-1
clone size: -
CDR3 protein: CASSQGTRIEDTQYF
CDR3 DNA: TGCGCCAGCAGCCAAGGGACTAGAATTGAAGATACGCAGTATTTT

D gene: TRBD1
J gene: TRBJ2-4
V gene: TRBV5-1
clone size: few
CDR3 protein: CASGTGLRSAKNIQYF
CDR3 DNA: TGCGCCAGCGGGACAGGGCTTAGGTCAGCCAAAAACATTCAGTACTTC

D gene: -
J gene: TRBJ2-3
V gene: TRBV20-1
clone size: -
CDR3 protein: CSFSHDRSTDTQYF
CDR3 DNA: TGCAGTTTTTCTCACGACCGTAGCACAGATACGCAGTATTTT

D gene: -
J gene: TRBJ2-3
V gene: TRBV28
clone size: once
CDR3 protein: CASSLSVDLRAADTQYF
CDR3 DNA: TGTGCCAGCAGTTTATCAGTGGATTTACGGGCGGCAGATACGCAGTATTTT

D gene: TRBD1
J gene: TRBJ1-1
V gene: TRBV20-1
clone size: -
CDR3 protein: CSAYPFDRGPYTEAFF
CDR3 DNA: TGCAGTGCTTACCCGTTCGACAGGGGGCCGTACACTGAAGCTTTCTTT

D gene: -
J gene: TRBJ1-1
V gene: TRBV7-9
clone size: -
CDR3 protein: CASSLIGQGYEAFF
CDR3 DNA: TGTGCCAGCAGCTTGATTGGGCAGGGTTATGAAGCTTTCTTT

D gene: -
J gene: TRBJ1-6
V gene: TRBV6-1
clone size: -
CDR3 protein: CASSRGWNNSPLHF
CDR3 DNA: TGTGCCAGCAGTCGAGGGTGGAATAATTCACCCCTCCACTTT

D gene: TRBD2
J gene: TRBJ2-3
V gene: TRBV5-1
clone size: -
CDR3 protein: CASSLGLAGVDTQYF
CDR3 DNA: TGTGCCAGCAGCTTAGGACTAGCGGGGGTGGATACGCAGTATTTT

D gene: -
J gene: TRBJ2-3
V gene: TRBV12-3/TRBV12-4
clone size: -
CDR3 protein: CASSFETVVDTQYF
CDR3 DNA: TGTGCCAGCAGTTTTGAGACAGTCGTGGATACGCAGTATTTT

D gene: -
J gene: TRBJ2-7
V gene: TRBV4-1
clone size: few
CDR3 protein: CASSQERRGAYEQYF
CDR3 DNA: TGCGCCAGCAGCCAAGAACGGAGGGGGGCCTACGAGCAGTACTTC

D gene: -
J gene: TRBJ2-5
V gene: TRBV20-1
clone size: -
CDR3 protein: CSAGRVVSETQYF
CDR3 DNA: TGCAGTGCTGGCCGGGTTGTGTCAGAGACCCAGTACTTC

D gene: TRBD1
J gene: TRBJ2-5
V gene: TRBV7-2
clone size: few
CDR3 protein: CASSLGTGPTEETQYF
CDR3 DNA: TGTGCCAGCAGCTTGGGGACAGGGCCTACCGAAGAGACCCAGTACTTC

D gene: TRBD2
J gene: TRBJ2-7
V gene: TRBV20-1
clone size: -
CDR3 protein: CSARDSGYEQYF
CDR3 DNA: TGCAGTGCTAGAGATAGCGGGTACGAGCAGTACTTC

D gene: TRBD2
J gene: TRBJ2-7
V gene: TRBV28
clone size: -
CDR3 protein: CASSLSRSGWVAGDSYEQYF
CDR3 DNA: TGTGCCAGCAGTTTATCCCGATCTGGGTGGGTAGCGGGGGACTCCTACGAGCAGTACTTC

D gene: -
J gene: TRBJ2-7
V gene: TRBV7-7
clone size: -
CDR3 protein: CASSLAPPPTARSSYEQYF
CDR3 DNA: TGTGCTAGCAGCTTAGCTCCACCCCCTACAGCTCGAAGCTCCTACGAGCAGTACTTC

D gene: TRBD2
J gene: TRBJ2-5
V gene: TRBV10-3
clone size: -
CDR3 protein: CAISGGTTEETQYF
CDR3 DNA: TGTGCCATCAGTGGGGGGACTACCGAAGAGACCCAGTACTTC

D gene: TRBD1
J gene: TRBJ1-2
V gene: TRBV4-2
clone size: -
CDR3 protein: CASSQALGVQGILYGYTF
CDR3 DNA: TGTGCCAGCAGCCAAGCGTTGGGTGTACAGGGGATTCTCTATGGCTACACCTTC

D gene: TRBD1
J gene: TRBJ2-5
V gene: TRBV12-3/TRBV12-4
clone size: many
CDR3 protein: CASSFRGRQETQYF
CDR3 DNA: TGTGCCAGCAGCTTTAGGGGGCGGCAAGAGACCCAGTACTTC

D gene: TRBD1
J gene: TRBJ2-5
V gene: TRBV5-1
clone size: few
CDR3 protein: CASWGQTQETQYF
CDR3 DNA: TGCGCCAGCTGGGGACAGACCCAAGAGACCCAGTACTTC

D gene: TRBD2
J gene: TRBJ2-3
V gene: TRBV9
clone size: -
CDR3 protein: CASSVGVSRGSTDTQYF
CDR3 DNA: TGTGCCAGCAGCGTAGGGGTTTCGCGGGGGAGCACAGATACGCAGTATTTT

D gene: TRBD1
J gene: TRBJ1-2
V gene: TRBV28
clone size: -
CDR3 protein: CASRWQGATFYGYTF
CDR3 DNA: TGTGCCAGCAGATGGCAGGGGGCCACATTCTATGGCTACACCTTC

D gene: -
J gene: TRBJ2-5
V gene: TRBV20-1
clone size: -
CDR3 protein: CSARDFVGASVGEQYF
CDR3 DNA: TGCAGTGCTAGAGATTTCGTTGGAGCTTCGGTTGGGGAGCAGTACTTC

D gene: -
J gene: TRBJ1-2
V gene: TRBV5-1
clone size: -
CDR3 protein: CATTGSGYGYTF
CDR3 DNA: TGCGCCACCACCGGGTCTGGCTATGGCTACACCTTC

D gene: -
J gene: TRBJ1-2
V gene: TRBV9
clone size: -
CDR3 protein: CASAGGSLTF
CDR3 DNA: TGTGCCAGCGCCGGGGGGAGCCTCACCTTC

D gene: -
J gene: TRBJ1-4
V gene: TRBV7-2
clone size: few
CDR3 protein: CASSRAGGTNEKLFF
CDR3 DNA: TGTGCCAGCAGCCGGGCGGGGGGGACTAATGAAAAACTGTTTTTT

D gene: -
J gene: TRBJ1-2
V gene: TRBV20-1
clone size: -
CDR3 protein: CSAPFRGGLIYGYTF
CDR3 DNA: TGCAGTGCCCCCTTTCGCGGGGGCCTGATCTATGGCTACACCTTC

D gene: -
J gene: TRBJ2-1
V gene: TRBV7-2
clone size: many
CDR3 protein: CASSSDDNEQFF
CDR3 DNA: TGTGCCAGCAGCTCAGATGACAATGAGCAGTTCTTC

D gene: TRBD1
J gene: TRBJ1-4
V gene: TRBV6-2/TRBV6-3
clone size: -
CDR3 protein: CASSRPQGAANEKLFF
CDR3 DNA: TGTGCCAGCAGTCGTCCCCAGGGGGCGGCTAATGAAAAACTGTTTTTT

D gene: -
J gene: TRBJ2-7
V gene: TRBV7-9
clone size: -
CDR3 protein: CASSLGRTHEQYF
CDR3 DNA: TGTGCCAGCAGCTTGGGCCGAACCCACGAGCAGTACTTC

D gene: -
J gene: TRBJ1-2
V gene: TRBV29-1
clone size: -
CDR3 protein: CSVTTPTPKRDYGYTF
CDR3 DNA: TGCAGCGTCACTACCCCGACTCCGAAGAGAGACTATGGCTACACCTTC

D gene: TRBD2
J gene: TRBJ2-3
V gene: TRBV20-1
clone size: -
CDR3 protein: CSARARGGYTQYF
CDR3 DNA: TGCAGTGCTAGGGCCCGCGGGGGATATACGCAGTATTTT

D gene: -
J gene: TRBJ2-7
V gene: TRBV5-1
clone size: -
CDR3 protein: CASSLEDNYEQYF
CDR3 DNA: TGCGCCAGCAGCTTGGAGGACAACTACGAGCAGTACTTC

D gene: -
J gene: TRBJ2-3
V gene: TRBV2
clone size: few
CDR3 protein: CASRDKGPRSTDTQYF
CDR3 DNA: TGTGCCAGTCGAGATAAAGGACCCCGAAGCACAGATACGCAGTATTTT

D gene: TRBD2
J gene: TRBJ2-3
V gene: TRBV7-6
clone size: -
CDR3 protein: CASSSKTSETDTQYF
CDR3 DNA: TGTGCCAGCAGCTCCAAGACTAGCGAGACAGATACGCAGTATTTT

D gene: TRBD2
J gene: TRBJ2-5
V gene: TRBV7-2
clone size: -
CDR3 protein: CASSLETSLLGETQYF
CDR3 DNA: TGTGCCAGCAGCTTAGAGACTAGCTTGTTGGGAGAGACCCAGTACTTC

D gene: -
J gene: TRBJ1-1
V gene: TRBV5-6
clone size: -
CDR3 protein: CASSLDTGYSSNTEAFF
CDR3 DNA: TGTGCCAGCAGCTTGGATACAGGGTATTCCTCGAACACTGAAGCTTTCTTT

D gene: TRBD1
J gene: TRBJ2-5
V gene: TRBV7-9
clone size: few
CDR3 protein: CASSLILGQGEETQYF
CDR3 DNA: TGTGCCAGCAGCTTAATTCTCGGTCAGGGGGAAGAGACCCAGTACTTC

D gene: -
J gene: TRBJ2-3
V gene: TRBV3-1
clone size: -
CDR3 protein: CASSQDGGWDTQYF
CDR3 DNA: TGTGCCAGCAGCCAAGACGGGGGCTGGGATACGCAGTATTTT

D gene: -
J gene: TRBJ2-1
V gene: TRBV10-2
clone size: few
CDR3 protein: CASSERHNGNEQFF
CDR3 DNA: TGCGCCAGCAGTGAGAGGCATAACGGGAATGAGCAGTTCTTC

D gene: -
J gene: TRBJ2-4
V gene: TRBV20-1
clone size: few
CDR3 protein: CSASEGRLAKNIQYF
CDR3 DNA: TGCAGTGCTAGCGAGGGACGCCTAGCCAAAAACATTCAGTACTTC

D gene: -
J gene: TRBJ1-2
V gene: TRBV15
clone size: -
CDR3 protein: CATSREVRPSLTMVNSGYTF
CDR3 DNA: TGTGCCACCAGCAGAGAGGTTCGGCCCTCACTGACGATGGTCAATTCTGGCTACACCTTC